The 15 T cell receptor beta chains presented below share a single source sample, sequenced in a study of blood T cell repertoires in COVID-19. Measured with immunoSEQ multiplex PCR; TCRdb has only the in-frame clones, and not every one. Of around 41,000 clones in the sample, around 84% were seen once. The sequencing sample was made of peripheral blood. The receptors come from a human donor in a cohort sampled during active COVID-19.

V gene TRBV7-8 combines with J gene TRBJ1-1; tentatively, D is TRBD1 (5 bases). With 6 bases removed from V and 6 bases from J, the gap between germline ends came to 14 bases. CDR1 and CDR2 from the germline V gene are SGHVS and FQNEAQ. The CDR3 totals 13 residues. CDR3 region: CASRPGGAPEAFF. Written as DNA, the CDR3 is TGTGCCAGCAGACCAGGCGGGGCCCCTGAAGCTTTCTTT.

This clone appeared once. The chain is built from TRBV7-9 and TRBJ1-1; the match to TRBD1 covers 11 bases. Germline V CDR1 and CDR2: SEHNR, FQNEAQ (reference sequence). Unmatched junction bases numbered 3, after V lost 5 bases and J lost 4 bases. This CDR3 region has 14 residues. Here the CDR3 reads CASSPGTGGTEAFF. CDR3 sequence (DNA): TGTGCCAGCAGCCCCGGGACAGGGGGCACTGAAGCTTTCTTT.

The chain links TRBV5-1 to TRBJ2-2; possibly TRBD2 for D (5 bases). The CDR3 runs to 13 residues. Per the germline V gene, CDR1 is SGHRS and CDR2 is YFSETQ. V shed 3 bases and J shed 10 bases, with 13 bases lying between them. CDR3 region: CASSSWTGSELFF. The CDR3 nucleotides read TGCGCCAGCAGCTCCTGGACGGGGTCGGAGCTGTTTTTT.

This clone has a handful of counts. The rearrangement joins TRBV5-1 to TRBJ2-7; TRBD1 aligns across 7 bases. V lost 0 bases and J lost 2; bases outside the gene matches: 2. CDR3 size: 14 residues. Germline-derived CDR1 and CDR2 are SGHRS and YFSETQ. The CDR3 spells CASSLEGAPYEQYF. The DNA of the CDR3 is TGCGCCAGCAGCTTGGAGGGGGCACCCTACGAGCAGTACTTC.

This clone has just one count. This chain links TRBV5-6 with TRBJ2-2; D is perhaps TRBD1 (6 bases). CDR1 is SGHDT and CDR2 is YYEEEE in the germline V gene. Trimming left V 3 bases short and J 7 bases short, with 16 bases between. CDR3 length equals 15 residues. The CDR3 DNA sequence: TGTGCCAGCAGCTCGTACAGGGTCTCGGGCGGGGAGCTGTTTTTT. Translation gives CASSSYRVSGGELFF.

The table lists this clone with a few counts. The V and J genes are TRBV5-1 and TRBJ2-2, with 7 positions matching TRBD1. The J segment lost 3 bases and the V segment lost 2 bases, leaving 1 base of the junction unmatched. Germline V gene lookup returns CDR1 SGHRS and CDR2 YFSETQ. This CDR3 is 14 amino acids long. The CDR3 region has the DNA TGCGCCAGCAGCTTCGGGACAGACACCGGGGAGCTGTTTTTT. It encodes CASSFGTDTGELFF.

This clone has more than one count but fewer than ten. J is TRBJ1-1 and V is TRBV18; no reliable D call. CDR3 length: 12 residues. The germline V gene encodes CDR1 KGHSH and CDR2 LQKENI. Trimming stripped 6 bases from V and 7 bases from J, with 12 bases between. DNA for the CDR3: TGTGCCAGCTCCCCCCGGGATGATGAAGCTTTCTTT. Translating it yields CASSPRDDEAFF.

The chain recombines TRBV3-1 (or the pseudogene TRBV3-2) with TRBJ2-2, with TRBD1 matching over 8 bases. The CDR3 loop spans 16 amino acids. After removal of 0 bases from V and 5 bases from J, the junction contained 5 bases not matched to a gene. Germline assignment: CDR1 LGHDT and CDR2 YNNKEL (reference sequence). CDR3 DNA: TGTGCCAGCAGCCAAGACAGGGGGCGAGGGACCGGGGAGCTGTTTTTT. Amino acid sequence: CASSQDRGRGTGELFF.

The V gene is TRBV3-1 (or the pseudogene TRBV3-2), the J gene TRBJ1-4; D gene uncertain. CDR1 is LGHDT and CDR2 is YNNKEL in the germline V gene (reference sequence). The CDR3 spans 15 residues. Trimming took off 0 bases at V and 4 bases at J, with 9 bases between the two ends. The CDR3 DNA reads as TGTGCCAGCAGCCAAGATATCAGCGTTAATGAAAAACTGTTTTTT. Its protein is CASSQDISVNEKLFF.

The chain joins TRBV12-3 or TRBV12-4 to TRBJ1-1; unclear D gene. V lost 5 bases to trimming and J lost 7 bases, with 11 bases between them. The CDR3 has 12 residues. In DNA, the CDR3 is TGTGCCAGCAGTATGAGTTCGGGTGAAGCTTTCTTT. Residues: CASSMSSGEAFF.

The chain couples TRBV24-1 to TRBJ1-5; D is unclear. From germline, CDR1 is KGHDR and CDR2 SFDVKD. There are 17 residues in the CDR3. Trimming cost V 2 bases and J 0 bases, with 13 bases left between them. The CDR3 DNA reads as TGTGCCACCAGTGATTATCGGAAAGCGTATAGCAATCAGCCCCAGCATTTT. This sequence encodes CATSDYRKAYSNQPQHF.

The chain employs TRBV7-2 and TRBJ1-5; no firm D call. CDR1 is SGHTA, CDR2 FQGNSA, per germline. The CDR3 runs to 13 residues. V lost 2 bases and J lost 5, with 7 bases in between. The CDR3 DNA reads TGTGCCAGCAGCTTAATGGGCGATCAGCCCCAGCATTTT. Translated: CASSLMGDQPQHF.

CDR3 sequence: CASSLVWRGASTDTQYF. CDR3 DNA: TGCGCCAGCAGCTTGGTATGGCGGGGGGCTAGCACAGATACGCAGTATTTT. V is TRBV5-1 and J is TRBJ2-3; TRBD2 aligns across 8 bases. This CDR3 has 17 residues. The V and J ends lost 0 bases and 0 bases, in that order; junction bases with no gene match: 6. Germline V gene data show CDR1 as SGHRS and CDR2 as YFSETQ.

This clone showed up just a few times. V gene TRBV7-3 combines with J gene TRBJ2-5, with 10 bases matching TRBD1. Germline lookup yields CDR1 SGHTA and CDR2 FQGTGA. The J segment lost 4 bases and the V segment lost 5 bases, leaving 4 bases of the junction unmatched. The CDR3 loop spans 14 amino acids. As DNA, the CDR3 is TGTGCCAGCAGCCCCGGGACAGGGGCAGAGACCCAGTACTTC. It is translated as CASSPGTGAETQYF.

This sequence joins TRBV5-1 and TRBJ2-7, with D maybe TRBD2 (5 bases). V lost 1 base, J lost 3 bases, and 8 bases lay in between. CDR3 length: 13 amino acids. Germline V lookup: CDR1 SGHRS, CDR2 YFSETQ. The CDR3, as DNA: TGCGCCAGCAGCTTGCCAGAGGGCTACGAGCAGTACTTC. It codes for CASSLPEGYEQYF.